Listed here are 29 T cell receptor beta chains from one sample, sequenced in a study of cytomegalovirus exposure and HLA in healthy donors. Primers for the PCR totalled 60 Vbeta and 13 Jbeta. Profiling relied on immunoSEQ multiplex PCR, and the TCRdb table lists in-frame clones only, not all of them. This specimen shows 150,000 to 250,000 clones; the ten leading clones hold less than 0.85%. Sequencing was carried out using PBMCs. The receptors were sampled from a boy aged 5-17 years in good health and CMV-seronegative.

J is TRBJ1-3 and V is TRBV7-2; tentatively, D is TRBD1 (6 bases). The CDR3 loop spans 15 amino acids. V lost 6 bases to trimming and J lost 4 bases, with 16 bases between them. Germline loops: CDR1 SGHTA, CDR2 FQGNSA. The CDR3 DNA reads as TGTGCCAGCAGTTCGATGTCCCAGGGGGGAAACACCATATATTTT. Its protein is CASSSMSQGGNTIYF.

This chain joins TRBV13 and TRBJ2-1, with a weak D call TRBD1 (6 bases). The V end lost 5 bases, the J end lost 10 bases, and 18 bases lay between the germline ends. Germline V gene data show CDR1 as PRHDT and CDR2 as FYEKMQ (reference sequence). CDR3 length: 14 residues. The DNA of the CDR3 is TGTGCCAGCAGCCCCATCAACAGGGAAACCGAGCAGTTCTTC. Its protein is CASSPINRETEQFF.

J is TRBJ2-3 and V is TRBV2; 12 nucleotides line up with TRBD2. V shed 6 bases and J 2 bases; nucleotides not matched to a gene: 3. CDR3 size: 15 residues. Germline V CDR1 and CDR2: SNHLY, FYNNEI. The CDR3: CASRRLAGDTDTQYF. CDR3 DNA sequence: TGTGCCAGCAGAAGACTAGCGGGGGACACAGATACGCAGTATTTT.

CDR3 in DNA: TGCAGCGTTGGGAGCGGGGGCTACACAGATACGCAGTATTTT. The encoded protein is CSVGSGGYTDTQYF. The genes are TRBV29-1 and TRBJ2-3, with 8 nucleotides matching TRBD2. Germline V gives CDR1 SQVTM, CDR2 ANQGSEA. V gave up 4 bases and J gave up 2 bases; unmatched junction bases: 5. CDR3 length: 14 amino acids.

The genes are TRBV11-2 and TRBJ2-1; 10 bases agree with TRBD1. The CDR3 is made up of 15 amino acids. Germline CDR1 and CDR2: SGHAT and FQNNGV. J gave up 6 bases and V 6 bases, and 8 bases lay outside the gene matches. The CDR3 is CASSERQGAGNEQFF. In nucleotides, the CDR3 is TGTGCCAGCAGTGAACGACAGGGGGCTGGCAATGAGCAGTTCTTC.

This rearrangement joins TRBV29-1 to TRBJ2-1; D not certain. This CDR3 is 13 amino acids long. Trimming left V 1 base short and J 10 bases short, with 14 bases between. Germline V gives CDR1 SQVTM, CDR2 ANQGSEA. DNA for the CDR3: TGCAGCGTTGAAGGTGAGCGCCGACGGGAGCAGTTCTTC. Amino acid sequence: CSVEGERRREQFF.

The genes are TRBV7-2 and TRBJ2-2, with a possible D match to TRBD1 (5 bases). The CDR3 runs 14 residues. Deletions cut 4 bases from V and 0 bases from J, with 6 bases between. The germline CDR1 and CDR2 sequences are SGHTA and FQGNSA. The CDR3: CASSWTPNTGELFF. DNA for the CDR3: TGTGCCAGCAGCTGGACACCGAACACCGGGGAGCTGTTTTTT.

The chain combines TRBV2 with TRBJ2-7, with 10 bases aligning to TRBD1. Trimming removed 4 bases from V and 5 bases from J; junction bases left unmatched: 5. From germline, CDR1 is SNHLY and CDR2 FYNNEI. The CDR3 extends over 14 amino acids. The CDR3 DNA follows: TGTGCCAGCAGTGGGGTTGGGACAGGGGACGAGCAGTACTTC. Amino acids: CASSGVGTGDEQYF.

The CDR3 bases are TGTGCCAGCAGCTTAGTGGGACAGGTAAACAATGGCTACACCTTC. It encodes CASSLVGQVNNGYTF. V usage is TRBV13 and J usage is TRBJ1-2, with 8 positions matching TRBD1. The V gene's germline CDR1 is PRHDT and CDR2 FYEKMQ (reference sequence). CDR3 length: 15 amino acids. V was pared by 1 base and J by 6 bases, with 7 bases of the junction left unmatched.

The rearrangement links TRBV19 to TRBJ2-7, with a possible D match to TRBD2 (6 bases). Germline CDR1 reads LNHDA; CDR2 reads SQIVND (reference sequence). V lost 5 bases and J 3 bases, leaving 11 bases between the germline ends. The CDR3 spans 13 residues. The CDR3: CASSSATSYEQYF. The CDR3 DNA reads TGTGCCAGTAGTTCCGCGACTAGCTACGAGCAGTACTTC.

J is TRBJ1-2 and V is TRBV2; maybe TRBD1 (5 bases). CDR1 is SNHLY, CDR2 FYNNEI, per germline. V lost 1 base, J lost 8 bases, and 14 bases lay in between. CDR3 length: 14 amino acids. The CDR3 DNA is TGTGCCAGCAGTGAAGGTGCTCGCCGGGGGGGCTACACCTTC. Amino acid sequence: CASSEGARRGGYTF.

Points on this clone: This sample includes further DNA sequences coding for the same CDR3. This chain joins TRBV27 and TRBJ1-4; 7 positions match TRBD1. Germline CDR1 is MNHEY and CDR2 is SMNVEV (reference sequence). The CDR3 contains 14 residues. With 6 bases clipped from V and 2 bases from J, the junction kept 3 bases outside the gene matches. The CDR3 is CASRSRGTNEKLFF. The CDR3 DNA sequence: TGTGCCAGCAGGAGCAGGGGGACTAATGAAAAACTGTTTTTT.

The rearrangement joins TRBV9 to TRBJ2-7; no clear D gene. The V end lost 0 bases, the J end lost 1 base, and 8 bases lay between the germline ends. From germline, CDR1 is SGDLS and CDR2 YYNGEE. The CDR3 has 14 amino acids. The chain's CDR3 is CASSVGSYSYEQYF. CDR3 nucleotides: TGTGCCAGCAGCGTAGGCAGTTATTCCTACGAGCAGTACTTC. Looking up the rest from reference TRBV9 and TRBJ2-7 gives the full variable domain: DSGVTQTPKHLITATGQRVTLRCSPRSGDLSVYWYQQSLDQGLQFLIQYYNGEERAKGNILERFSAQQFPDLHSELNLSSLELGDSALYFCASSVGSYSYEQYFGPGTRLTVT.

J is TRBJ1-2 and V is TRBV6-5; D gene unclear. The CDR3 has 16 residues. Germline V gene data show CDR1 as MNHEY and CDR2 as SVGAGI. Deletions cut 0 bases from V and 6 bases from J, with 17 bases between. The CDR3 nucleotides are TGTGCCAGCAGTTACTCTAGGACGGAGGTTGGGCATGGCTACACCTTC. Its translation is CASSYSRTEVGHGYTF.

The rearrangement links TRBV19 to TRBJ2-7; 10 nucleotides agree with TRBD1. The CDR3 runs to 13 residues. Trimming at V came to 9 bases and at J to 1 base, leaving 3 bases not matched to a gene. From germline, CDR1 is LNHDA and CDR2 SQIVND (reference sequence). The CDR3 DNA reads as TGTGCCAGCCGGGACAGGGGTTCCTACGAGCAGTACTTC. It yields the protein CASRDRGSYEQYF. Using reference TRBV19 and TRBJ2-7 for the parts outside the CDR3, the full variable domain is DGGITQSPKYLFRKEGQNVTLSCEQNLNHDAMYWYRQDPGQGLRLIYYSQIVNDFQKGDIAEGYSVSREKKESFPLTVTSAQKNPTAFYLCASRDRGSYEQYFGPGTRLTVT.

V is TRBV30 and J is TRBJ1-2; the match to TRBD1 covers 7 bases. Per germline, CDR1 GTSNPN and CDR2 SVGIG (reference sequence). CDR3 length equals 12 residues. Trimming took 1 base from V and 8 from J; bases not matched to a gene: 4. CDR3 DNA: TGTGCCTGGAGTGGACAGGGAGAAGGCTACACCTTC. Translating gives CAWSGQGEGYTF.

The genes are TRBV4-2 and TRBJ1-1; possibly TRBD1 for D (5 bases). Germline lookup yields CDR1 LGHNA and CDR2 YNFKEQ. CDR3 size: 13 residues. V lost 5 bases and J lost 5, with 12 bases in between. CDR3 protein: CASSGAGWTEAFF. The CDR3 coding sequence is TGTGCCAGCAGCGGGGCAGGGTGGACTGAAGCTTTCTTT.

J is TRBJ2-1 and V is TRBV5-1; 11 positions agree with TRBD2. The CDR3 totals 16 residues. V shed 2 bases and J 2 bases; nucleotides not matched to a gene: 3. The germline V gene has CDR1 SGHRS and CDR2 YFSETQ. The CDR3 loop reads CASSLLAGGTYNEQFF. The CDR3, as DNA: TGCGCCAGCAGCTTATTAGCGGGGGGGACCTACAATGAGCAGTTCTTC.

The CDR3 reads CASSQRSAGTGDEQYF. The CDR3 bases are TGCGCCAGCAGTCAGCGCTCGGCGGGGACAGGGGACGAGCAGTACTTC. The chain joins TRBV23-1 to TRBJ2-7; 10 positions agree with TRBD1. TRBV23-1 is flagged as an ORF with uncertain function. The CDR3 consists of 16 residues. With 3 bases clipped from V and 5 bases from J, the junction kept 10 bases outside the gene matches.

This chain joins TRBV28 and TRBJ2-7; D not resolved. CDR3 length: 14 amino acids. V was clipped by 5 bases and J by 6 bases, with 17 bases between them. Germline-derived CDR1 and CDR2 are MDHEN and SYDVKM. The CDR3: CASSMAYKFREQYF. The CDR3 DNA reads as TGTGCCAGCAGTATGGCATACAAGTTTCGCGAGCAGTACTTC.

The chain couples TRBV5-6 to TRBJ2-1, with D hard to call. V lost 2 bases to trimming and J lost 1 base, with 7 bases between them. Per germline, CDR1 SGHDT and CDR2 YYEEEE. The CDR3 consists of 14 residues. This CDR3 is CASSFLVSYNEQFF. CDR3 nucleotides: TGTGCCAGCAGCTTTTTAGTGTCCTACAATGAGCAGTTCTTC.

The chain recombines TRBV29-1 with TRBJ1-4; TRBD1 might be the D (5 bases). Per germline, CDR1 SQVTM and CDR2 ANQGSEA. CDR3 size: 12 residues. V lost 6 bases and J 1 base, leaving 6 bases between the germline ends. The CDR3 loop reads CSVRVTNEKLFF. The CDR3 nucleotides read TGCAGCGTCAGGGTAACTAATGAAAAACTGTTTTTT.

The rearrangement uses TRBV28 and TRBJ1-6; D is undetermined. V was cut by 7 bases and J by 4 bases, with 11 bases left in between. Per germline, CDR1 MDHEN and CDR2 SYDVKM. This CDR3 contains 14 residues. In nucleotides, the CDR3 is TGTGCCAGCACCCCTCGGGGTTATAATTCACCCCTCCACTTT. Translated, it gives CASTPRGYNSPLHF.

The chain uses TRBV7-9 and TRBJ2-3; 8 nucleotides agree with TRBD2. J gave up 3 bases and V 4 bases, and 6 bases lay outside the gene matches. The CDR3 consists of 15 residues. CDR1 is SEHNR, CDR2 FQNEAQ, per germline (reference sequence). CDR3 amino acids: CASSWFTGGTDTQYF. The CDR3 nucleotides read TGTGCCAGCAGCTGGTTTACGGGGGGGACAGATACGCAGTATTTT.

The chain has TRBV7-9 and TRBJ1-1, with D unclear. Germline V gene data show CDR1 as SEHNR and CDR2 as FQNEAQ (reference sequence). This CDR3 comprises 12 residues. Trimming took off 4 bases at V and 9 bases at J, with 12 bases between the two ends. This CDR3 reads CASSSDNLQAFF. Written as DNA, the CDR3 is TGTGCCAGCAGCTCTGACAACTTACAAGCTTTCTTT.

V is TRBV14 and J is TRBJ1-2; TRBD1 is a possible D gene (5 bases). CDR3 length equals 14 residues. Trimming took off 4 bases at V and 7 bases at J, with 16 bases between the two ends. From germline, CDR1 is SGHDN and CDR2 FVKESK. The CDR3 DNA reads as TGTGCCAGCAGCCGACCCTCGGGGGGTCCTGGCTACACCTTC. This translates into CASSRPSGGPGYTF.

The chain combines TRBV6-5 with TRBJ1-2, with no clear D. From germline, CDR1 is MNHEY and CDR2 SVGAGI. The CDR3 spans 13 residues. Trimming pared 6 bases from V and 4 bases from J, leaving 12 bases between. The CDR3 DNA reads TGTGCCAGCAGACTAGGCCGGGGCTATGGCTACACCTTC. Protein: CASRLGRGYGYTF.

The V gene is TRBV9, the J gene TRBJ2-3; D unclear. V was shortened by 0 bases and J by 1 base, with 6 bases between the two germline ends. The CDR3 sequence is 14 residues long. The germline CDR1 and CDR2 sequences are SGDLS and YYNGEE. CDR3 in amino acids: CASSVESGTDTQYF. CDR3 coding DNA: TGTGCCAGCAGCGTAGAATCAGGCACAGATACGCAGTATTTT.

The chain couples TRBV19 to TRBJ2-2; the D gene is possibly TRBD1 (5 bases). The germline V gene encodes CDR1 LNHDA and CDR2 SQIVND (reference sequence). CDR3 length: 15 residues. Deletions cut 2 bases from V and 4 bases from J, with 11 bases between. The DNA for the CDR3 is TGTGCCAGTAGTATATGGCAGGGCGGCACCGGGGAGCTGTTTTTT. Translating gives CASSIWQGGTGELFF. Complete variable domain (other parts from reference TRBV19 and TRBJ2-2): DGGITQSPKYLFRKEGQNVTLSCEQNLNHDAMYWYRQDPGQGLRLIYYSQIVNDFQKGDIAEGYSVSREKKESFPLTVTSAQKNPTAFYLCASSIWQGGTGELFFGEGSRLTVL.